The 28 T cell receptor beta chains listed next were all sequenced from one sample in a study of T cells after yellow fever vaccination. TCRdb itself ran the 5' RACE reads through MiXCR, one entry per CDR3 protein. Here the sample spans some 120,000 distinct CDR3 sequences, under 9% being singletons. This material consisted of CD8+ T cells sorted from PBMCs, taken on the day of the yellow fever booster vaccination. These receptors were taken from a young man who received the YFV17D yellow fever vaccine.

This clonotype turned up a few times. This chain uses TRBV7-2 with TRBJ2-2; perhaps TRBD1 as D (5 bases). Germline V CDR1 and CDR2: SGHTA, FQGNSA. V lost 1 base to trimming and J lost 4 bases, with 16 bases between them. This CDR3 has 17 residues. The DNA for the CDR3 is TGTGCCAGCAGCTTAGGGTCAGGGTCTTTACCCACCGGGGAGCTGTTTTTT. Amino acids: CASSLGSGSLPTGELFF.

This chain joins TRBV3-1 and TRBJ2-6; no reliable D call. Germline values: CDR1 LGHDT, CDR2 YNNKEL (reference sequence). V shed 1 base and J shed 6 bases, with 7 bases lying between them. CDR3 length equals 14 residues. Here the CDR3 reads CASSQGLKANVLTF. CDR3 DNA sequence: TGTGCCAGCAGCCAAGGATTGAAGGCCAACGTCCTGACTTTC.

The genes are TRBV16 and TRBJ2-7, with D unresolved. V was cut by 3 bases and J by 3 bases, with 3 bases left in between. CDR1 KGHSY and CDR2 FQNENV come from the germline V gene. The CDR3 runs to 11 residues. CDR3 amino acids: CASSHLYEQYV. CDR3 DNA sequence: TGTGCCAGCAGCCACCTCTACGAGCAGTACGTC.

The CDR3 protein is CASSHRRAGAYEQYV. Here the CDR3 DNA reads TGCGCCAGCAGTCATAGGAGGGCAGGTGCCTACGAGCAGTACGTC. The V call is TRBV23-1, the J call TRBJ2-7; D possibly corresponds to TRBD2 (6 bases). TRBV23-1 is recorded as an ORF, its role being uncertain. V dropped 3 bases and J dropped 2 bases, with 14 bases sitting between them. This CDR3 region has 15 residues.

V and J are TRBV7-9 and TRBJ1-2; 8 bases align to TRBD1. The CDR3 is 16 residues long. Losses at the gene ends were 4 bases for V and 0 bases for J; bases not matched to a gene: 7. Looked up from germline, CDR1 is SEHNR and CDR2 is FQNEAQ (reference sequence). CDR3 nucleotides: TGTGCCAGCAGCTCGACCGAGGGACAGGCTAACTATGGCTACACCTTC. It encodes CASSSTEGQANYGYTF. Drawing the rest from reference TRBV7-9 and TRBJ1-2, the complete variable domain is DTGVSQNPRHKITKRGQNVTFRCDPISEHNRLYWYRQTLGQGPEFLTYFQNEAQLEKSRLLSDRFSAERPKGSFSTLEIQRTEQGDSAMYLCASSSTEGQANYGYTFGSGTRLTVV.

The CDR3 here is CASRTSGAEETQYF. The CDR3 nucleotides are TGTGCCAGCAGGACTAGCGGAGCCGAAGAGACCCAGTACTTC. This rearrangement joins TRBV12-3 or TRBV12-4 to TRBJ2-5; 9 bases are shared with TRBD2. CDR3 length: 14 amino acids. V trimming: 6 bases; J trimming: 3 bases; junction bases outside the gene matches: 5.

This clonotype appeared many times. The V gene is TRBV25-1, the J gene TRBJ2-4; D gene uncertain. The germline V gene encodes CDR1 MGHDK and CDR2 SYGVNS. V gave up 6 bases and J gave up 16 bases, with 16 bases separating them. This CDR3 spans 11 amino acids. CDR3 bases: TGTGCCAGCAGAAGGGCCGCAAAAGTCTACTTC. Protein product: CASRRAAKVYF.

The chain joins TRBV25-1 to TRBJ1-5, with D possibly TRBD1 on 5 matching bases. Germline assignment: CDR1 MGHDK and CDR2 SYGVNS. The CDR3 contains 14 residues. V lost 2 bases, J lost 3 bases, and 8 bases lay in between. CDR3 residues: CASSEGDANQPQHF. CDR3 nucleotides: TGTGCCAGCAGTGAAGGGGACGCCAATCAGCCCCAGCATTTT.

This sequence joins TRBV5-6 and TRBJ2-5; 9 nucleotides match TRBD1. Germline V gene data show CDR1 as SGHDT and CDR2 as YYEEEE. CDR3 length: 15 amino acids. The J segment lost 5 bases and the V segment lost 4 bases, leaving 9 bases of the junction unmatched. The CDR3 nucleotides are TGTGCCAGCAGCAGCACAGGGGGCTACGGTGAGACCCAGTACTTC. Translated: CASSSTGGYGETQYF.

This chain uses TRBV4-1 with TRBJ2-7; D is possibly TRBD1 or TRBD2 (5 bases each). The CDR3 runs 15 residues. CDR1 is MGHRA, CDR2 YSYEKL, per germline. V lost 0 bases and J lost 6, with 15 bases in between. In DNA, the CDR3 is TGCGCCAGCAGCCAAGAGGGGCTAGCCGCGACCGAGCAGTACTTC. Amino acid sequence: CASSQEGLAATEQYF.

This clonotype was observed a few times. The chain recombines TRBV5-1 with TRBJ1-6; D remains unclear. The CDR3 has 12 residues. The germline V gene has CDR1 SGHRS and CDR2 YFSETQ. V lost 1 base, J lost 8 bases, and 4 bases lay in between. CDR3 sequence reads: CASSLSDSPLHF. The DNA of the CDR3 is TGCGCCAGCAGCTTGTCGGATTCACCCCTCCACTTT.

V gene TRBV19 combines with J gene TRBJ1-5; no definite D call. Germline lookup yields CDR1 LNHDA and CDR2 SQIVND (reference sequence). Trimming took 5 bases from V and 2 from J, leaving 10 bases between them. The CDR3 has 14 residues. The CDR3 loop reads CASSSWWGNQPQHF. CDR3 DNA sequence: TGTGCCAGTAGTTCCTGGTGGGGCAATCAGCCCCAGCATTTT.

This sequence joins TRBV14 and TRBJ2-7; a possible D gene is TRBD2 (6 bases). Germline V gives CDR1 SGHDN, CDR2 FVKESK. The V end lost 0 bases, the J end lost 1 base, and 13 bases lay between the germline ends. This CDR3 is 16 amino acids long. The CDR3 DNA reads TGTGCCAGCAGCCAAGACTCGGCGGGAACTTCCTACGAGCAGTACGTC. Residues: CASSQDSAGTSYEQYV.

This clonotype was seen a few times. The J gene is TRBJ1-1, the V gene TRBV6-5; the match to TRBD1 covers 7 bases. Germline CDR1 is MNHEY and CDR2 is SVGAGI. Trimming removed 5 bases from V and 4 bases from J; junction bases left unmatched: 4. This CDR3 contains 13 residues. The CDR3 here is CASSTGVRTEAFF. DNA for the CDR3: TGTGCCAGCAGTACAGGGGTACGCACTGAAGCTTTCTTT.

This clonotype turned up a few times. This chain joins TRBV4-1 and TRBJ1-6, with unresolved D. This CDR3 spans 16 amino acids. Germline V CDR1 and CDR2: MGHRA, YSYEKL. Trimming removed 1 base from V and 9 bases from J, with 16 bases in between. DNA of the CDR3: TGCGCCAGCAGCCAAGGAATGGCAGGTGGAGGTTCACCCCTCCACTTT. Encoded protein: CASSQGMAGGGSPLHF.

The V gene is TRBV20-1, the J gene TRBJ2-5; 10 positions agree with TRBD1. Germline-derived CDR1 and CDR2 are DFQATT and SNEGSKA (reference sequence). This CDR3 spans 14 amino acids. Unmatched junction bases numbered 3, after V lost 0 bases and J lost 5 bases. The CDR3 sequence is CSARDKDRGETQYF. The CDR3 DNA follows: TGCAGTGCTAGAGATAAGGACAGGGGGGAGACCCAGTACTTC.

The chain carries TRBV20-1 and TRBJ2-5; the D is unclear. Trimming cost V 0 bases and J 5 bases, with 10 bases left between them. Germline CDR1 DFQATT, CDR2 SNEGSKA (reference sequence). The CDR3 sequence is 13 residues long. The CDR3 sequence is CSARDYGPETQYF. Written as DNA, the CDR3 is TGCAGTGCTAGAGATTACGGGCCCGAGACCCAGTACTTC.

CDR3 amino acids: CASSYSITGNTEAFF. The CDR3, as DNA: TGTGCCAGCAGTTACTCCATCACAGGAAACACTGAAGCTTTCTTT. The V gene is TRBV6-5, the J gene TRBJ1-1; D is perhaps TRBD1 (5 bases). V dropped 0 bases and J dropped 2 bases, with 10 bases sitting between them. From germline, CDR1 is MNHEY and CDR2 SVGAGI. This CDR3 spans 15 amino acids.

This clonotype was picked up a small number of times. The V call is TRBV19, the J call TRBJ2-5; 11 positions agree with TRBD2. Germline CDR1 reads LNHDA; CDR2 reads SQIVND (reference sequence). The CDR3 totals 15 residues. J lost 5 bases, V lost 3 bases, and 5 bases had no gene match. The CDR3 region is CASSIVTSGVETQYF. DNA of the CDR3: TGTGCCAGTAGTATTGTGACTAGCGGGGTGGAGACCCAGTACTTC.

This clonotype occurred a few times. The chain recombines TRBV20-1 with TRBJ1-3; D unresolved. CDR3 length: 14 residues. V lost 6 bases and J 0 bases, leaving 12 bases between the germline ends. From germline, CDR1 is DFQATT and CDR2 SNEGSKA (reference sequence). The CDR3 protein is CSAADESSGNTIYF. DNA of the CDR3: TGCAGTGCAGCCGACGAGAGCTCTGGAAACACCATATATTTT.

This clonotype turned up a few times. The J gene is TRBJ1-2, the V gene TRBV6-5; D unresolved. Germline V gene lookup returns CDR1 MNHEY and CDR2 SVGAGI. V dropped 5 bases and J dropped 8 bases, with 15 bases sitting between them. The CDR3 spans 13 residues. The CDR3 loop reads CASSPDGAPGYTF. The CDR3 DNA reads TGTGCCAGCAGTCCAGACGGAGCTCCGGGCTACACCTTC.

This clonotype has just a few counts. V and J are TRBV6-6 and TRBJ1-6; tentatively, D is TRBD1 (6 bases). V was clipped by 0 bases and J by 9 bases, with 6 bases between them. The germline gives CDR1 MNHNY, CDR2 SVGAGI (reference sequence). This CDR3 comprises 13 residues. DNA for the CDR3: TGTGCCAGCAGTTACTCACAGGGTTCACCCCTCCACTTT. Amino acids: CASSYSQGSPLHF.

The J gene is TRBJ1-1, the V gene TRBV7-9; D may be TRBD1 (6 bases). The CDR3 has 15 residues. V lost 6 bases to trimming and J lost 0 bases, with 14 bases between them. Germline assignment: CDR1 SEHNR and CDR2 FQNEAQ (reference sequence). The DNA for the CDR3 is TGTGCCAGCAGGCAAGGACAGTTGCTGAACACTGAAGCTTTCTTT. It specifies CASRQGQLLNTEAFF.

This clonotype appeared a few times. The chain recombines TRBV7-9 with TRBJ1-1, with D maybe TRBD1 (6 bases). Germline CDR1 reads SEHNR; CDR2 reads FQNEAQ (reference sequence). The CDR3 extends over 15 amino acids. Between the trimmed V and J ends, which lost 4 bases and 3 bases, there was a span of 15 bases. CDR3 nucleotide sequence: TGTGCCAGCAGCTCTTGGGACAAAAGCTACACTGAAGCTTTCTTT. As protein: CASSSWDKSYTEAFF.

This rearrangement joins TRBV5-1 to TRBJ2-1, with D possibly TRBD2 on 5 matching bases. The CDR3 loop spans 12 amino acids. V gave up 4 bases and J gave up 10 bases, with 12 bases separating them. Per the germline V gene, CDR1 is SGHRS and CDR2 is YFSETQ. DNA of the CDR3: TGCGCCAGCAGCGGACTCGGGAACGAGCAGTTCTTC. Its protein is CASSGLGNEQFF.

This clonotype was seen ten or more times. This chain connects TRBV4-1 to TRBJ2-7, with TRBD1 matching over 10 bases. Germline V gene data show CDR1 as MGHRA and CDR2 as YSYEKL. J gave up 4 bases and V 0 bases, and 6 bases lay outside the gene matches. The CDR3 spans 16 residues. CDR3 residues: CASSQDRGQGSYEQYF. CDR3 sequence (DNA): TGCGCCAGCAGCCAAGATCGGGGACAGGGGTCATACGAGCAGTACTTC.

This clonotype was observed a handful of times. The V call is TRBV9, the J call TRBJ2-5; 13 positions match TRBD2. The CDR3 loop spans 15 amino acids. Germline V gene data show CDR1 as SGDLS and CDR2 as YYNGEE. J gave up 4 bases and V 7 bases, and 7 bases lay outside the gene matches. The CDR3 region has the DNA TGTGCCAGCTTAGGACTAGCGGGGGAATCAGAGACCCAGTACTTC. Translation: CASLGLAGESETQYF.

There are a few counts of this clonotype. J is TRBJ2-7 and V is TRBV3-1; D is perhaps TRBD1 (6 bases). Germline values: CDR1 LGHDT, CDR2 YNNKEL (reference sequence). This CDR3 has 13 residues. Trimming cost V 4 bases and J 4 bases, with 11 bases left between them. The CDR3 DNA sequence: TGTGCCAGCAGCCCGGGACATCGATACGAGCAGTACTTC. Its translation: CASSPGHRYEQYF.